These T cell receptor beta chains were read from a single sample in a study of T cell responses to AZD1222 COVID-19 vaccine. The protocol was immunoSEQ multiplex PCR, while the TCRdb copy is restricted to in-frame clones and leaves out a portion. Of 89,000 or so clones in the sample, over 80% are singletons; the top ten hold 9.5% to 13%. Material: peripheral blood, obtained 28 days after the second AZD1222 dose. The receptors stem from an adult who received the AZD1222 COVID-19 vaccine. The CDR3 runs from the conserved cysteine through the conserved F or W. D genes are given only for firm matches. Size values are once, few and many counts, or a class for expanded clones, and some rows have none.

CDR3 length	D gene	V gene	J gene	clone size	CDR3 DNA	CDR3 protein
17	-	TRBV11-2	TRBJ2-7	-	TGTGCCAGCAGCTTAGGGGGGTGGAGGGGGCCCTCCTACGAGCAGTACTTC	CASSLGGWRGPSYEQYF
16	TRBD1	TRBV28	TRBJ1-2	few	TGTGCCAGCAGTTTTTACCGGACAGGGGGGAACTATGGCTACACCTTC	CASSFYRTGGNYGYTF
15	-	TRBV19	TRBJ1-2	-	TGTGCCAGTAGTATATCGGGACGGCCTAACTATGGCTACACCTTC	CASSISGRPNYGYTF
16	-	TRBV30	TRBJ2-3	-	TGTGCCTGGAAGTTGTCCTTCGGGGGAAGCACAGATACGCAGTATTTT	CAWKLSFGGSTDTQYF
16	TRBD2	TRBV5-1	TRBJ2-3	-	TGCGCCAGCAGCTTGAGAGCGGGAGGGCCCGGGGATACGCAGTATTTT	CASSLRAGGPGDTQYF
18	-	TRBV2	TRBJ1-4	-	TGTGCCAGCAGTAGAGTTTTAGGGCAGCCCGGCTCTAATGAAAAACTGTTTTTT	CASSRVLGQPGSNEKLFF
15	TRBD1	TRBV24-1	TRBJ2-7	-	TGTGCCACCAGTGATACGCGGGACAGGGGGGACGAGCAGTACTTC	CATSDTRDRGDEQYF
16	-	TRBV5-1	TRBJ2-1	once	TGCGCCAGCAGGGTTGGACACAGGGACCTCCTCAATGAGCAGTTCTTC	CASRVGHRDLLNEQFF
13	-	TRBV25-1	TRBJ2-3	-	TGTGCCAGCAGTGGATGGAGCACAGATACGCAGTATTTT	CASSGWSTDTQYF
15	TRBD1	TRBV18	TRBJ2-2	-	TGTGCCAGCTCACCAACAGGGGACAACACCGGGGAGCTGTTTTTT	CASSPTGDNTGELFF